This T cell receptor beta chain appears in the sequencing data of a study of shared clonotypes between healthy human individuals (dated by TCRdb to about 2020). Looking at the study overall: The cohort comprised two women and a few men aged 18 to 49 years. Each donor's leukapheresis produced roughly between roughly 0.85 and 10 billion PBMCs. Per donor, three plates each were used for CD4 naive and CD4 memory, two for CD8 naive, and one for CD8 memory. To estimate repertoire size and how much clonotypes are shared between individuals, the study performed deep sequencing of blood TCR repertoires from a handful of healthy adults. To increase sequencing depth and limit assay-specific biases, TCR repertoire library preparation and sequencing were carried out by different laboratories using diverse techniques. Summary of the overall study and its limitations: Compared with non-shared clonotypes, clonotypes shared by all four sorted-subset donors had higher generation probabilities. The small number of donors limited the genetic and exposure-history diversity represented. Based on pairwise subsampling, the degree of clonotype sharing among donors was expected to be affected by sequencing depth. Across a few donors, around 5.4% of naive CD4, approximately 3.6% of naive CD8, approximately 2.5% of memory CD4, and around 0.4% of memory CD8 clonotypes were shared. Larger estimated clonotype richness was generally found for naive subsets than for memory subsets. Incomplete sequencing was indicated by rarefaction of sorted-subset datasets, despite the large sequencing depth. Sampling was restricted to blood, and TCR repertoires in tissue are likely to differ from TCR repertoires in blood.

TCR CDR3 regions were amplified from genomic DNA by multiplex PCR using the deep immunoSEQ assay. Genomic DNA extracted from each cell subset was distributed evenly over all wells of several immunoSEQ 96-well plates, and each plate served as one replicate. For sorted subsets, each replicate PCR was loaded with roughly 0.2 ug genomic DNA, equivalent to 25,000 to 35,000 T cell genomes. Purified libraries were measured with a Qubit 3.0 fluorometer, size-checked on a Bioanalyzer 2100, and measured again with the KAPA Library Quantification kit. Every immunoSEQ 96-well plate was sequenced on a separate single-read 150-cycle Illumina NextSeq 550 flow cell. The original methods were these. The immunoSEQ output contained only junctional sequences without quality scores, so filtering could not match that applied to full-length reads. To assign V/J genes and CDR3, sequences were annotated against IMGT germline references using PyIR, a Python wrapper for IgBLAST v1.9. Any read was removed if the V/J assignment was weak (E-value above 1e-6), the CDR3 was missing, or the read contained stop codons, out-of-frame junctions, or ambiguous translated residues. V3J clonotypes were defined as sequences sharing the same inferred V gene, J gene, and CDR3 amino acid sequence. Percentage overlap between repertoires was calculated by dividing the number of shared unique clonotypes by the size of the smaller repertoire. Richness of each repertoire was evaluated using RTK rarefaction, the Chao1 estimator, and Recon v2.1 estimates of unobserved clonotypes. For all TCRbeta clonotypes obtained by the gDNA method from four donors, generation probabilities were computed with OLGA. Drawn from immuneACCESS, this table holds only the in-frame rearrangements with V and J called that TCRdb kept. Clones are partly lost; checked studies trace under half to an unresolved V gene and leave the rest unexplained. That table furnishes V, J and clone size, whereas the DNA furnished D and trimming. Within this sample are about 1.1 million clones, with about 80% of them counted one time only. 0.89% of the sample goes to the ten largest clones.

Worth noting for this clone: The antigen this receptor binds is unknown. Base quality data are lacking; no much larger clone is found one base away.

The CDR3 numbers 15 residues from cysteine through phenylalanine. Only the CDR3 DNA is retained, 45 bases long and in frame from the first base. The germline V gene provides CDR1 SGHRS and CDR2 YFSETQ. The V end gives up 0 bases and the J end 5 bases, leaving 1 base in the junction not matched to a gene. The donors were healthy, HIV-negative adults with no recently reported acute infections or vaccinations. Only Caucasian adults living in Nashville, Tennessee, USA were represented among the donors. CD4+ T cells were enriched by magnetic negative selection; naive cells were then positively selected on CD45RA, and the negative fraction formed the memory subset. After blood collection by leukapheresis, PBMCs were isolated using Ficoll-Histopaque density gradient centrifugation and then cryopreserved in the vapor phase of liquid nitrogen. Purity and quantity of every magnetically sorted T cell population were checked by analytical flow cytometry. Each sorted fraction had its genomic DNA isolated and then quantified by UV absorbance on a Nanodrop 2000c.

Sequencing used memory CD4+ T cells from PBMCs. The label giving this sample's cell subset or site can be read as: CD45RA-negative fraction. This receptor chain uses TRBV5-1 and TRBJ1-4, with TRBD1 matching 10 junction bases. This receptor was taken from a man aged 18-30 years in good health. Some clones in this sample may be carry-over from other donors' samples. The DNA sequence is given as TGCGCCAGCAGCTTGGCGGGACAGGGGAATGAAAAACTGTTTTTT. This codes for CASSLAGQGNEKLFF.